Listed below are T cell receptor beta chains from one sample, sequenced in a study of human T cells and chemical hapten exposure. TCRdb used MiXCR to reprocess the RACE reads, holding one entry per CDR3 protein. The table has 150,000 to 200,000 distinct CDR3 sequences, approximately 20% seen once; the top ten hold about 7%. Sequenced here: whole blood, sampled in connection with sensitization to the hapten diphenylcyclopropenone (DPC). Source of these receptors: a woman between 45 and 60 years old with alopecia areata. Some clones in this sample may be carry-over from other donors' samples. CDR3s include the opening cysteine and the closing phenylalanine or tryptophan. Fields, in order: V gene, CDR3 protein.

V gene: TRBV3-1; CDR3 protein: CASSQDPGRYNEQFF
V gene: TRBV7-2; CDR3 protein: CASSLVGASGNTIYF
V gene: TRBV5-1; CDR3 protein: CASAPASGAYEQYF
V gene: TRBV20-1; CDR3 protein: CSAPRRGGVYEQYF
V gene: TRBV6-5; CDR3 protein: CASMSPGLAENNEQFF
V gene: TRBV2; CDR3 protein: CASFLGGPSEEQYF
V gene: TRBV7-2; CDR3 protein: CASSPDQGLVWIF
V gene: TRBV24-1; CDR3 protein: CATATHRGMNTEAFF
V gene: TRBV7-2; CDR3 protein: CASSFRVGGQAFF
V gene: TRBV12-3/TRBV12-4; CDR3 protein: CASSMTGSWYEQYF
V gene: TRBV7-2; CDR3 protein: CASSFGSGLNTEAFF